The 24 T cell receptor beta chains reported below all come from one sample, sequenced in a study of ipilimumab plus nivolumab after autologous stem cell transplantation. Repertoires were generated with immunoSEQ multiplex PCR, while TCRdb's copy carries only in-frame clones and drops some. The table lists just over 40,000 clones, over 90% of them singletons, with more than 0.7% in the top ten. The source was PBMCs, collected in a trial of ipilimumab plus nivolumab as post-transplant consolidation. The source is a male donor with multiple myeloma.

This sequence joins TRBV6-5 and TRBJ2-7; D might be TRBD2 (6 bases). The germline V gene encodes CDR1 MNHEY and CDR2 SVGAGI. CDR3 length equals 11 residues. Trimming removed 8 bases from V and 7 bases from J, with 12 bases in between. CDR3 in DNA: TGTGCCAGCTGGACCGCGGGGGAGCAGTACTTC. Its translation is CASWTAGEQYF.

This sequence joins TRBV4-3 and TRBJ2-5; the D is unclear. Per germline, CDR1 LGHNA and CDR2 YSLEER. V was clipped by 0 bases and J by 1 base, with 12 bases between them. The CDR3 contains 16 residues. This chain's CDR3 is CASSQEIAHGQETQYF. The CDR3 DNA follows: TGCGCCAGCAGCCAAGAAATAGCCCACGGCCAAGAGACCCAGTACTTC.

The chain is built from TRBV29-1 and TRBJ2-1; D unclear. The CDR3 covers 18 residues. Trimming cost V 4 bases and J 0 bases, with 22 bases left between them. Germline V gene sequence: CDR1 SQVTM, CDR2 ANQGSEA. In nucleotides, the CDR3 is TGCAGCGTTGGATCCCTTTATTCTACTGTCAGCTCCTACAATGAGCAGTTCTTC. Residues: CSVGSLYSTVSSYNEQFF.

The CDR3 DNA sequence: TGCGCCAGCAGCTCCAGCGTGGACAGGGCATGGGAGACCCAGTACTTC. Translated, it gives CASSSSVDRAWETQYF. J is TRBJ2-5 and V is TRBV5-1; 8 bases map to TRBD1. The CDR3 loop spans 16 amino acids. The J segment lost 5 bases and the V segment lost 3 bases, leaving 12 bases of the junction unmatched. Germline CDR1 and CDR2: SGHRS and YFSETQ.

The chain links TRBV19 to TRBJ2-7, with 10 bases aligning to TRBD1. J gave up 4 bases and V 6 bases, and 12 bases lay outside the gene matches. CDR3 length equals 16 residues. The V gene's germline CDR1 is LNHDA and CDR2 SQIVND (reference sequence). DNA of the CDR3: TGTGCCAGTAGGTCCTCGGGACAGGGGTTATGGTACGAGCAGTACTTC. Amino acids: CASRSSGQGLWYEQYF.

This chain connects TRBV11-2 to TRBJ2-5; a weak D match, TRBD1 (5 bases). With 1 base removed from V and 2 bases from J, the gap between germline ends came to 11 bases. Germline loops: CDR1 SGHAT, CDR2 FQNNGV. CDR3 length: 15 residues. The CDR3 coding sequence is TGTGCCAGCAGCTTAGCCCAGGCAGGGCAAGAGACCCAGTACTTC. It codes for CASSLAQAGQETQYF.

The CDR3 DNA is TGTGCCAGTAGTATGCTTGTGGGGGCCTACAATGAGCAGTTCTTC. Amino acid sequence: CASSMLVGAYNEQFF. The chain is built from TRBV19 and TRBJ2-1, with D tentatively TRBD1 or TRBD2 (5 bases each). The CDR3 has 15 residues. Germline V gives CDR1 LNHDA, CDR2 SQIVND (reference sequence). Trimming pared 3 bases from V and 2 bases from J, leaving 11 bases between.

The rearrangement joins TRBV5-1 to TRBJ1-2; TRBD1 matches 7 bases. The CDR3 totals 11 residues. With V trimmed by 8 bases and J by 6 bases, 4 bases remained unmatched. CDR1 SGHRS and CDR2 YFSETQ come from the germline V gene. CDR3 sequence (DNA): TGCGCCAGTGGGACAGAGAATGGCTACACCTTC. This gives the protein CASGTENGYTF.

This chain connects TRBV29-1 to TRBJ2-7, with a weak D call TRBD1 (6 bases). Germline CDR1 reads SQVTM; CDR2 reads ANQGSEA. V was cut by 0 bases and J by 4 bases, with 13 bases left in between. The CDR3 covers 14 residues. The CDR3 here is CSVEDRRGRYEQYF. CDR3 sequence (DNA): TGCAGCGTTGAAGATCGCAGGGGCCGTTACGAGCAGTACTTC.

Comment on this clone: Germline and junction disagree at one end, which may indicate a read error. The V gene is TRBV27, the J gene TRBJ2-7; maybe TRBD2 (5 bases). Germline CDR1 is MNHEY and CDR2 is SMNVEV (reference sequence). This CDR3 has 13 residues. Here the CDR3 reads CASSWTAGSVEAF. Written as DNA, the CDR3 is TGTGCCAGCAGTTGGACTGCAGGTTCGGTTGAGGCCTTC.

This clone showed up just once. The chain links TRBV10-3 to TRBJ2-7, with D possibly matching TRBD1 (5 bases). The germline gives CDR1 ENHRY, CDR2 SYGVKD. The CDR3 sequence is 13 residues long. With 4 bases removed from V and 4 bases from J, the gap between germline ends came to 11 bases. The CDR3 DNA reads TGTGCCATCAGTGGCCGACAGCAATACGAGCAGTACTTC. It codes for CAISGRQQYEQYF.

The rearrangement links TRBV18 to TRBJ2-7; TRBD2 is a possible D gene (6 bases). Germline V gives CDR1 KGHSH, CDR2 LQKENI. Trimming pared 3 bases from V and 3 bases from J, leaving 18 bases between. CDR3 length equals 16 residues. The CDR3 DNA reads TGTGCCAGCTCACCGCTTGGGGGGAGCTGGGGCTACGAGCAGTACTTC. Protein product: CASSPLGGSWGYEQYF. Variable domain in full (rest from reference TRBV18 and TRBJ2-7): NAGVMQNPRHLVRRRGQEARLRCSPMKGHSHVYWYRQLPEEGLKFMVYLQKENIIDESGMPKERFSAEFPKEGPSILRIQQVVRGDSAAYFCASSPLGGSWGYEQYFGPGTRLTVT.

The chain links TRBV7-2 to TRBJ2-2; the match to TRBD1 covers 8 bases. The germline CDR1 and CDR2 sequences are SGHTA and FQGNSA. The CDR3 contains 15 residues. V was clipped by 4 bases and J by 7 bases; unmatched bases: 8. CDR3 sequence: CASSSQGAQIGELFF. For the CDR3, the DNA is TGTGCCAGCAGCTCCCAGGGGGCGCAAATCGGGGAGCTGTTTTTT.

The chain links TRBV7-2 to TRBJ1-1; no definite D call. Trimming stripped 0 bases from V and 5 bases from J, with 13 bases between. The CDR3 has 15 amino acids. From germline, CDR1 is SGHTA and CDR2 FQGNSA. The CDR3 DNA sequence: TGTGCCAGCAGCTTAGCGGGGTCCGGAGCTACTGAAGCTTTCTTT. Protein: CASSLAGSGATEAFF.

The chain joins TRBV5-5 to TRBJ2-7; 8 bases agree with TRBD2. CDR3 length: 13 residues. The V gene end was trimmed by 2 bases and the J gene end by 5 bases; junction bases not matched to a gene: 3. Germline CDR1 reads SGHKS; CDR2 reads YYEKEE (reference sequence). The chain's CDR3 is CASSFKLADEQYF. The CDR3 DNA reads TGTGCCAGCAGCTTCAAACTAGCGGACGAGCAGTACTTC.

The J gene is TRBJ2-1, the V gene TRBV5-1, with TRBD2 identical over 14 bases. Germline V gene data show CDR1 as SGHRS and CDR2 as YFSETQ. The CDR3 runs 20 residues. The junction had 9 bases not matched to a gene; V was cut back by 0 bases and J by 1 base. Here the CDR3 reads CASSLVVPGLAGVSYNEQFF. The CDR3 DNA sequence: TGCGCCAGCAGCTTGGTGGTTCCGGGACTAGCGGGGGTATCCTACAATGAGCAGTTCTTC.

The V and J genes are TRBV19 and TRBJ1-2, with D unresolved. This CDR3 has 13 amino acids. Trimming left V 6 bases short and J 4 bases short, with 12 bases between. Germline loops: CDR1 LNHDA, CDR2 SQIVND (reference sequence). The CDR3 DNA follows: TGTGCCAGTAGGCGGGGAGCCCCCTATGGCTACACCTTC. This gives the protein CASRRGAPYGYTF. Full variable domain (remainder filled in from reference TRBV19 and TRBJ1-2): DGGITQSPKYLFRKEGQNVTLSCEQNLNHDAMYWYRQDPGQGLRLIYYSQIVNDFQKGDIAEGYSVSREKKESFPLTVTSAQKNPTAFYLCASRRGAPYGYTFGSGTRLTVV.

The chain has TRBV28 and TRBJ2-3; 8 bases agree with TRBD1. Germline CDR1 reads MDHEN; CDR2 reads SYDVKM. This CDR3 has 14 amino acids. V trimming: 5 bases; J trimming: 4 bases; junction bases outside the gene matches: 5. CDR3 DNA sequence: TGTGCCAGCAGTCTGGACAGGGACGCAGATACGCAGTATTTT. Amino acid sequence: CASSLDRDADTQYF.

The rearrangement uses TRBV5-6 and TRBJ2-2, with 7 bases lining up with TRBD1. J lost 4 bases, V lost 4 bases, and 10 bases had no gene match. This CDR3 has 16 amino acids. Germline lookup yields CDR1 SGHDT and CDR2 YYEEEE. This CDR3 is CASSLQTGSLTGELFF. CDR3 DNA: TGTGCCAGCAGCCTCCAGACAGGGTCGCTCACCGGGGAGCTGTTTTTT.

The V call is TRBV15, the J call TRBJ2-2; D gene uncertain. The CDR3 totals 16 residues. CDR1 and CDR2 from the germline V gene are LNHNV and YYDKDF (reference sequence). Trimming pared 0 bases from V and 0 bases from J, leaving 8 bases between. CDR3: CATSRDSYANTGELFF. CDR3 DNA: TGTGCCACCAGCAGAGACAGCTACGCGAACACCGGGGAGCTGTTTTTT. Combining the CDR3 with reference TRBV15 and TRBJ2-2 gives the whole variable domain DAMVIQNPRYQVTQFGKPVTLSCSQTLNHNVMYWYQQKSSQAPKLLFHYYDKDFNNEADTPDNFQSRRPNTSFCFLDIRSPGLGDTAMYLCATSRDSYANTGELFFGEGSRLTVL.

This clone appeared a single time. The chain's CDR3 is CASSLDSGSYEQYF. The CDR3 nucleotides read TGTGCCAGCAGCTTAGACAGCGGCTCCTACGAGCAGTACTTC. The rearrangement joins TRBV7-2 to TRBJ2-7; D is perhaps TRBD2 (5 bases). V was shortened by 1 base and J by 0 bases, with 7 bases between the two germline ends. Germline-derived CDR1 and CDR2 are SGHTA and FQGNSA. The length of the CDR3 is 14 residues.

The chain recombines TRBV28 with TRBJ1-2, with D tentatively TRBD1 (5 bases). V dropped 8 bases and J dropped 6 bases, with 10 bases sitting between them. The germline gives CDR1 MDHEN, CDR2 SYDVKM. The CDR3 is made up of 11 amino acids. The CDR3 spells CASRGDHGYTF. In DNA, the CDR3 is TGTGCCAGCCGGGGGGACCATGGCTACACCTTC.

V gene TRBV28 combines with J gene TRBJ2-7, with 9 bases matching TRBD1. Germline V gene data show CDR1 as MDHEN and CDR2 as SYDVKM. Losses at the gene ends were 2 bases for V and 5 bases for J; bases not matched to a gene: 7. The CDR3 totals 15 residues. The CDR3 reads CASSLRTGGFDEQYF. Written as DNA, the CDR3 is TGTGCCAGCAGTTTAAGAACAGGGGGCTTCGACGAGCAGTACTTC.

CDR3 sequence reads: CASSESRGATDTQYF. In DNA, the CDR3 is TGTGCCAGCAGTGAGTCGCGGGGGGCCACAGATACGCAGTATTTT. V usage is TRBV2 and J usage is TRBJ2-3; TRBD2 agrees at 8 bases. This CDR3 has 15 residues. Per the germline V gene, CDR1 is SNHLY and CDR2 is FYNNEI. The trim removed 3 bases at V and 2 bases at J, leaving 4 bases unmatched.